This is a list of T cell receptor beta chains from one sample in a study of blood T cell repertoires in COVID-19. Repertoires were generated with immunoSEQ multiplex PCR, while TCRdb's copy carries only in-frame clones and drops some. The sample carries roughly 150,000 clones, approximately 80% recorded once. Sequencing input: peripheral blood. Every receptor here comes from a woman in her fifties or sixties with acute or convalescent COVID-19. Each CDR3 is given with its conserved first and last residue. Fields, in order: V gene, J gene, D gene, clone size, CDR3 protein, CDR3 DNA. D genes are given only for firm matches. Part of the rows lack a size; the others show once, few, many or a class for expanded clones.

>TRBV9|TRBJ2-7|TRBD2|.
CASSVGSTSSAEQYF
TGTGCCAGCAGCGTAGGCTCGACTAGCTCGGCCGAGCAGTACTTC
>TRBV6-5|TRBJ2-7|.|once
CASRRESGRGDEQYF
TGTGCCAGCAGGCGTGAAAGCGGGCGCGGCGACGAGCAGTACTTC
>TRBV18|TRBJ1-1|TRBD1|.
CASSPRQGDTEAFF
TGTGCCAGCTCACCACGACAGGGCGACACTGAAGCTTTCTTT
>TRBV27|TRBJ1-4|.|.
CASAPVPGNEKLFF
TGTGCCAGCGCCCCAGTCCCGGGAAATGAAAAACTGTTTTTT
>TRBV7-9|TRBJ1-1|.|.
CASSPFGTEAFF
TGTGCCAGCAGCCCCTTCGGGACAGAAGCTTTCTTT
>TRBV7-8|TRBJ2-5|TRBD1|.
CASSLGSGGAKTQYF
TGTGCCAGCAGCTTAGGTTCAGGGGGCGCGAAGACCCAGTACTTC
>TRBV28|TRBJ2-7|TRBD1|.
CASRTRDRDSYEQYF
TGTGCCAGCAGGACACGGGACAGGGACTCCTACGAGCAGTACTTC
>TRBV30|TRBJ2-1|.|.
CAWKVGGRDEQFF
TGTGCCTGGAAGGTGGGGGGGCGCGATGAGCAGTTCTTC
>TRBV2|TRBJ2-5|.|once
CASSDFEGVYQETQYF
TGTGCCAGCAGTGATTTTGAGGGGGTGTACCAAGAGACCCAGTACTTC
>TRBV2|TRBJ2-2|.|.
CASRGDRNTGELFF
TGTGCCAGCAGAGGTGACAGGAACACCGGGGAGCTGTTTTTT
>TRBV9|TRBJ2-6|.|.
CAGSTQITGFAGANVLTF
TGTGCCGGCAGCACCCAGATAACAGGGTTCGCTGGGGCCAACGTCCTGACTTTC
>TRBV9|TRBJ1-3|TRBD1|.
CASSATGGRNTIYF
TGTGCCAGCAGCGCAACAGGGGGCCGAAACACCATATATTTT
>TRBV3-1/TRBV3-2|TRBJ1-3|.|.
CASSLDRNTIYF
TGTGCCAGCAGCCTAGACAGAAACACCATATATTTT
>TRBV27|TRBJ1-3|.|.
CASSGRSGFSGNTIYF
TGTGCCAGCAGTGGACGCTCAGGGTTCTCTGGAAACACCATATATTTT
>TRBV7-8|TRBJ2-1|TRBD2|.
CASSLASGGIEQFF
TGTGCCAGCAGCTTAGCTAGCGGGGGAATCGAGCAGTTCTTC
>TRBV3-1/TRBV3-2|TRBJ2-7|TRBD2|many
CASSPRDYTYEQYF
TGTGCCAGCAGCCCCCGGGACTATACCTACGAGCAGTACTTC
>TRBV30|TRBJ1-5|.|.
CAWSRGAQPQHF
TGTGCCTGGAGTCGGGGGGCGCAGCCCCAGCATTTT
>TRBV7-2|TRBJ1-2|.|.
CAGSADQGRWRGYTF
TGTGCCGGCAGCGCAGACCAGGGAAGGTGGCGGGGCTACACCTTC
>TRBV19|TRBJ2-1|.|.
CASSWGLNEQFF
TGTGCCAGTAGTTGGGGGCTCAATGAGCAGTTCTTC
>TRBV4-1|TRBJ2-7|.|.
CASSQEGSGPPYEQYF
TGCGCCAGCAGCCAAGAGGGGTCAGGGCCTCCCTACGAGCAGTACTTC
>TRBV4-2|TRBJ2-1|TRBD2|.
CASSQPGLASSYNEQFF
TGTGCCAGCAGCCAACCGGGACTAGCGAGCTCCTACAATGAGCAGTTCTTC
>TRBV7-2|TRBJ2-7|.|.
CASSLARTSSSYEQYF
TGTGCCAGCAGCTTAGCTCGGACATCTAGCTCCTACGAGCAGTACTTC
>TRBV19|TRBJ1-1|.|.
CASGGDGKEAFF
TGTGCCAGTGGGGGGGACGGAAAAGAAGCTTTCTTT
>TRBV5-5|TRBJ2-7|TRBD1|.
CASQTGQGAREQYF
TGTGCCAGCCAAACGGGACAGGGGGCTAGAGAGCAGTACTTC
>TRBV9|TRBJ1-3|TRBD1|.
CASSVDPGQGLSGNTIYF
TGTGCCAGCAGCGTAGATCCGGGACAGGGGCTCTCTGGAAACACCATATATTTT
>TRBV6-2/TRBV6-3|TRBJ2-7|.|.
CASSPTGIPYEQYF
TGTGCCAGCAGTCCAACAGGGATCCCCTACGAGCAGTACTTC
>TRBV27|TRBJ2-3|TRBD2|.
CASSPGLADYTDTQYF
TGTGCCAGCAGTCCCGGACTAGCGGACTACACAGATACGCAGTATTTT
>TRBV18|TRBJ1-1|.|once
CASSKANTEAFF
TGTGCCAGCTCCAAAGCGAACACTGAAGCTTTCTTT
>TRBV6-5|TRBJ1-5|.|.
CASSYRGGLQQPQHF
TGTGCCAGCAGTTACAGGGGGGGACTTCAGCAGCCCCAGCATTTT
>TRBV6-5|TRBJ2-1|TRBD2|.
CASRHSGGAYNEQFF
TGTGCCAGCAGACACAGCGGGGGGGCCTACAATGAGCAGTTCTTC
>TRBV18|TRBJ1-1|.|few
CASSPPLTETANTEAFF
TGTGCCAGCTCACCGCCGCTGACTGAGACGGCAAACACTGAAGCTTTCTTT
>TRBV7-8|TRBJ1-3|.|few
CASSLSGHGDGIYF
TGTGCCAGCAGCTTATCCGGACATGGAGATGGGATATATTTT